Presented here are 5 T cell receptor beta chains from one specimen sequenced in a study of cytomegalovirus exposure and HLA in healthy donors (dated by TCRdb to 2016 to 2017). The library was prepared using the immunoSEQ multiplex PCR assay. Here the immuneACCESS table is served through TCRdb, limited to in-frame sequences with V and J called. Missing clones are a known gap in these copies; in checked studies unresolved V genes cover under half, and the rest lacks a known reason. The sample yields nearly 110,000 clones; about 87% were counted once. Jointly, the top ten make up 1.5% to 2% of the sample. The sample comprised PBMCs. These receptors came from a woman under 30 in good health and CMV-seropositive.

The DNA for the CDR3 is TGCAGCGTCGGGCACAGGGACGAGCAGTACTTC. Translated: CSVGHRDEQYF. V and J are TRBV29-1 and TRBJ2-7; D may be TRBD1 (6 bases). The CDR3 is 11 amino acids. The V end lost 6 bases, the J end lost 5 bases, and 11 bases lay between the germline ends. Germline lookup yields CDR1 SQVTM and CDR2 ANQGSEA.

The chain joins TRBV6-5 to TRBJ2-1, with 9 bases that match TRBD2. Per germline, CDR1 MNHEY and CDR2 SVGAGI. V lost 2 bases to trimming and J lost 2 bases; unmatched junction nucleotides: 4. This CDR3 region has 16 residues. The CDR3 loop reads CASSYGSGGTYNEQFF. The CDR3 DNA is TGTGCCAGCAGTTACGGTAGCGGGGGCACCTACAATGAGCAGTTCTTC.

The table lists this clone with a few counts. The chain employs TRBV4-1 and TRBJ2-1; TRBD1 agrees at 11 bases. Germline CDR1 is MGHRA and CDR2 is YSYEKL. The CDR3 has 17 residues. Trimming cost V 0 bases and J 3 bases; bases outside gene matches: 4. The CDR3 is CASSQEPGTGGYNEQFF. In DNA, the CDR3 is TGCGCCAGCAGCCAAGAGCCCGGGACAGGGGGCTACAATGAGCAGTTCTTC.

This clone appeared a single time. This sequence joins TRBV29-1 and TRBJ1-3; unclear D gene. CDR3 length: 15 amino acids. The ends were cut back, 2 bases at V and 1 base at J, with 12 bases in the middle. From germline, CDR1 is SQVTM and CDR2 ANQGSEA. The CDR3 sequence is CSVELYTESGNTIYF. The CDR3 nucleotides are TGCAGCGTTGAACTTTATACAGAATCTGGAAACACCATATATTTT.

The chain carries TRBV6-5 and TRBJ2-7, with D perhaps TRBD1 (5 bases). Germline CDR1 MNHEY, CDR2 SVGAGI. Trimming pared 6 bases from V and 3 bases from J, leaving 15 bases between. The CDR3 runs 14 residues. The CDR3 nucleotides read TGTGCCAGCAGACCCGACAGTGTCCGCTACGAGCAGTACTTC. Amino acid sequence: CASRPDSVRYEQYF.